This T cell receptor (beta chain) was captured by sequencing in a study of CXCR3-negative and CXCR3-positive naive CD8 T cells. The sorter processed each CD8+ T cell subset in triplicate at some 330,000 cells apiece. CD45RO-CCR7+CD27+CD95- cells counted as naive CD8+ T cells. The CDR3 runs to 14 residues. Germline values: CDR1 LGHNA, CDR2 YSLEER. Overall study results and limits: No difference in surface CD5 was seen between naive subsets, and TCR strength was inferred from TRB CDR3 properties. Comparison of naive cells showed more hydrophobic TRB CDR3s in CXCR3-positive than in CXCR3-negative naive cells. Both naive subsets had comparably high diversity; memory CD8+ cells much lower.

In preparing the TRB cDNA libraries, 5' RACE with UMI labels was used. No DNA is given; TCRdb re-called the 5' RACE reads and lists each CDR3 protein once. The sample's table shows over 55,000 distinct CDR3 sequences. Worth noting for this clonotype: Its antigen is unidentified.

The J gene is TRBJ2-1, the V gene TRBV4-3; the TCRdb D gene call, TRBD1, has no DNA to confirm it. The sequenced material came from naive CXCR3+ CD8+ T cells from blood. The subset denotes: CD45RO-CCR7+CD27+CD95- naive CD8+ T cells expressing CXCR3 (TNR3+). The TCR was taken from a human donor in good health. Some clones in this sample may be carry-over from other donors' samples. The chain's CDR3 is CASSQVAGRIEQFF.